This record covers a single T cell receptor beta chain. What it binds is not known. This specimen comes from a study of blood T cells in healthy people across ages. Notes on the study in general: The recorded TCR beta diversity per million T cells decreased in a roughly linear manner with age.

Germline V gene lookup returns CDR1 MNHEY and CDR2 SMNVEV (reference sequence). The germline V and J ends were trimmed by 5 bases and 3 bases, with 14 bases remaining between them. This CDR3 contains 14 residues. Every sample yielded at least 6 million isolated PBMCs. A second PCR of roughly 7 to 11 cycles used a sample-barcoded 5' primer and a J-beta primer mix. With 12 random nucleotides, a template-switch adaptor tagged each individual cDNA molecule. TCRdb ran MiXCR on the 5' RACE reads and lists one entry per CDR3 protein. The table lists over a million distinct CDR3 sequences, 35% to 45% of them singletons, with just over 4% in the top ten.

The receptor was derived from a woman younger than 30 in good health. Sequenced input: blood. The rearrangement links TRBV27 to TRBJ2-7; the D is unclear. DNA of the CDR3: TGTGCCAGCAGTAGGACCCCTCGAAACTACGAGCAGTACTTC. This gives the protein CASSRTPRNYEQYF.